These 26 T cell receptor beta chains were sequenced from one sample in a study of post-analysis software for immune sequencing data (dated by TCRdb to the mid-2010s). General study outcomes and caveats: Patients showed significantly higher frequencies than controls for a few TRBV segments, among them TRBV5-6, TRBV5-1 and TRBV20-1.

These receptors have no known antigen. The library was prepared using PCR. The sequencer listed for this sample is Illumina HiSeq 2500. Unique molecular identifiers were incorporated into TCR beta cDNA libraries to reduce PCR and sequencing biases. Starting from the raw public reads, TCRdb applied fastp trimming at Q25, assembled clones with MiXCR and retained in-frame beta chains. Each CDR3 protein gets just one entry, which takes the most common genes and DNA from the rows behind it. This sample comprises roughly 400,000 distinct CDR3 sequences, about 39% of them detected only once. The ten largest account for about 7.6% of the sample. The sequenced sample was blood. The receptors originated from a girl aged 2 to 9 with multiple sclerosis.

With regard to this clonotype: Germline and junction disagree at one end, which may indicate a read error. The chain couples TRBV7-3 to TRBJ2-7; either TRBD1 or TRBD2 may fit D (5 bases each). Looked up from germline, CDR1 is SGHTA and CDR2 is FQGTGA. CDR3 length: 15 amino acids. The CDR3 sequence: CASGLNQGPAYEQYF. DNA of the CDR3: TGTGCCAGCGGCTTAAACCAGGGACCAGCCTACGAGCAGTACTTC.

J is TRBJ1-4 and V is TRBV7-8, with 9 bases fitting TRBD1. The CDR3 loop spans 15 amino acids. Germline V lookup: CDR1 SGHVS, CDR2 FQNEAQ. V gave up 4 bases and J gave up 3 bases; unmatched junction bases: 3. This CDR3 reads CASSSGQGSNEKLFF. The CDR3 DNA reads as TGTGCCAGCAGCTCAGGACAGGGGTCTAATGAAAAACTGTTTTTT.

In DNA, the CDR3 is TGTGCCAGCAGCTCATCCCGGGTCAAAAGTGGTCAGCCCCAGCATTTT. It encodes CASSSSRVKSGQPQHF. This sequence joins TRBV7-9 and TRBJ1-5; D unclear. The CDR3 runs 16 residues. Germline assignment: CDR1 SEHNR and CDR2 FQNEAQ (reference sequence). V lost 4 bases, J lost 6 bases, and 19 bases lay in between.

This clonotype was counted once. This CDR3 reads CASSQDRGGQYF. CDR3 DNA: TGCGCCAGCAGCCAAGATCGGGGGGGGCAGTACTTC. The chain links TRBV4-3 to TRBJ2-7; 8 nucleotides line up with TRBD2. Unmatched junction bases numbered 1, after V lost 0 bases and J lost 9 bases. The CDR3 sequence is 12 residues long. Germline V lookup: CDR1 LGHNA, CDR2 YSLEER.

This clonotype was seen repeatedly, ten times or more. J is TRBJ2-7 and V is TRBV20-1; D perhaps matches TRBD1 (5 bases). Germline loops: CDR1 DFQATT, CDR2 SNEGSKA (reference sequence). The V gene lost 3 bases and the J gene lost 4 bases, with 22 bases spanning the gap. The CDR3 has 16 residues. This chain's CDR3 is CSASGAGWVGRYEQYF. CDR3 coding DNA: TGCAGTGCTAGTGGGGCAGGGTGGGTTGGTAGGTACGAGCAGTACTTC.

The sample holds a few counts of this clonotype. The CDR3 reads CSVEETVDYGYTF. The CDR3 DNA follows: TGCAGCGTTGAAGAAACAGTGGACTATGGCTACACCTTC. The chain links TRBV29-1 to TRBJ1-2, with D hard to call. Trimming took 0 bases from V and 3 from J, leaving 8 bases between them. The CDR3 loop spans 13 amino acids. CDR1 is SQVTM, CDR2 ANQGSEA, per germline.

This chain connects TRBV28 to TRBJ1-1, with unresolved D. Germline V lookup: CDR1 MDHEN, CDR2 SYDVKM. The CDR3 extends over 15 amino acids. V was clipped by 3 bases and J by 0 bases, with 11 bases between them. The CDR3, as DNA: TGTGCCAGCAGTTTTGAGACCAGCCTGAACACTGAAGCTTTCTTT. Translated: CASSFETSLNTEAFF.

The CDR3 DNA sequence: TGTGCCAGCAGGCTTACCGGGACCTCCATGAACACTGAAGCTTTCTTT. This gives the protein CASRLTGTSMNTEAFF. The chain employs TRBV12-3 or TRBV12-4 and TRBJ1-1; D might be TRBD1 (5 bases). The CDR3 contains 16 residues. Trimming cost V 6 bases and J 0 bases, with 17 bases left between them.

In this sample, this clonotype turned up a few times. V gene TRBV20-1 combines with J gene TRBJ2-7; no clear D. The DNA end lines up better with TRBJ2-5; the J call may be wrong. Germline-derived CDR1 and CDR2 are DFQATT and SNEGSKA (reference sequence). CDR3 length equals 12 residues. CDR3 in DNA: TGCAGTGCTAGAGATATGGGGGAGACCCAGTACTTC. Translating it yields CSARDMGETQYF.

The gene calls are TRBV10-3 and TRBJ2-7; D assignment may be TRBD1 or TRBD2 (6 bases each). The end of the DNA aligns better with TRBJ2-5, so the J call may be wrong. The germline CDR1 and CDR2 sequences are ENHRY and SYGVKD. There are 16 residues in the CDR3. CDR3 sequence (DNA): TGTGCCACCTTATCGGGAACAGGGACTCAAGAAGGGACCCAGTACTTC. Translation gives CATLSGTGTQEGTQYF.

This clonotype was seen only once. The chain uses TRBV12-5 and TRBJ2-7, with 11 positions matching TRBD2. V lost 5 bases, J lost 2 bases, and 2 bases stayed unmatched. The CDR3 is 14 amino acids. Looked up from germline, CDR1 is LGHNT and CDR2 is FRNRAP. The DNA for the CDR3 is TGTGCTAGTGGTCGGACTAGCGGGCCCTACGAGCAGTACTTC. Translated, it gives CASGRTSGPYEQYF.

CDR3 amino acids: CASSLIGGQGSYEQYF. CDR3 sequence (DNA): TGTGCCAGCAGTTTAATAGGGGGACAGGGGTCCTACGAGCAGTACTTC. V and J are TRBV28 and TRBJ2-7; TRBD1 agrees at 10 bases. The CDR3 length is 16 residues. Looked up from germline, CDR1 is MDHEN and CDR2 is SYDVKM. V lost 2 bases to trimming and J lost 1 base; unmatched junction nucleotides: 5.

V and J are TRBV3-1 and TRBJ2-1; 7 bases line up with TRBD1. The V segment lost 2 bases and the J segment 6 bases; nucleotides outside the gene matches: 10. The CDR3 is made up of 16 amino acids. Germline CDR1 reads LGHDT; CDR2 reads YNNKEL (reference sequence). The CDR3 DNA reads TGTGCCAGCAGCCAATACCAGGGCAGGGGGTTCAATGAGCAGTTCTTC. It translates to CASSQYQGRGFNEQFF.

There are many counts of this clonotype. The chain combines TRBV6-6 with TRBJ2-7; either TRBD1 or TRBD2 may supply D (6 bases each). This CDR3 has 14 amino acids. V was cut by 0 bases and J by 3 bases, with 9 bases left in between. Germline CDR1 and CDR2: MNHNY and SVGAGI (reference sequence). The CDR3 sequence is CASSYSGGSYEQYF. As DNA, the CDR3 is TGTGCCAGCAGTTACTCGGGGGGCAGCTACGAGCAGTACTTC.

CDR3 in amino acids: CASSPVAEGHEQYF. CDR3 DNA: TGTGCCAGCAGCCCGGTAGCAGAAGGCCACGAGCAGTACTTC. The chain is built from TRBV28 and TRBJ2-4; no reliable D call. Gene TRBJ2-7 matches the end of the DNA better, so the J call may be wrong. Germline V lookup: CDR1 MDHEN, CDR2 SYDVKM. This CDR3 is 14 amino acids long.

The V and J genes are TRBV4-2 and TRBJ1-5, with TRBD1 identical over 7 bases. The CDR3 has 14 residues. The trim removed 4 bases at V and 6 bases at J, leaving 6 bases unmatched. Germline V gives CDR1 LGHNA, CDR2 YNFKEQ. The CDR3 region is CASSPEGASQPQHF. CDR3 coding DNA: TGTGCCAGCAGCCCGGAGGGGGCAAGTCAGCCCCAGCATTTT.

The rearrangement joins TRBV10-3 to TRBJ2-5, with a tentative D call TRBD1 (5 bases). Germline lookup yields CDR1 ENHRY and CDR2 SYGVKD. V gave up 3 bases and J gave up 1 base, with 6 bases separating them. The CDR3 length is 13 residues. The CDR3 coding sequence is TGTGCCATCAGTGATCAGGGCCAAGAGACCCAGTACTTC. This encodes CAISDQGQETQYF.

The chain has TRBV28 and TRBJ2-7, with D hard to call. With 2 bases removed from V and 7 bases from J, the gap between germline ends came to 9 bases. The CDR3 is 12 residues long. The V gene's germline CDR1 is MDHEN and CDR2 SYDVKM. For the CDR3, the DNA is TGTGCCAGCAGTTTAAGCCCGTGGGAGCAGTACTTC. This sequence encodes CASSLSPWEQYF.

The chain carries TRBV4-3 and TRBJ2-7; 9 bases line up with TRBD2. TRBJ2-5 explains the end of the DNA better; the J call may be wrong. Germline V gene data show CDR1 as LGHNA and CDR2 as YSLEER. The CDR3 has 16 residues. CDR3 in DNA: TGCGCCAGCAGCCAAGAGAGTAGCGGGAGAGTGGAGACCCAGTACTTC. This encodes CASSQESSGRVETQYF.

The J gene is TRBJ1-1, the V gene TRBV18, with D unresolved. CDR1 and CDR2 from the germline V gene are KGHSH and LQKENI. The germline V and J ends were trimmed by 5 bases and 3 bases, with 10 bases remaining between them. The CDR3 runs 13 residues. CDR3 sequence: CASSTAQDTEAFF. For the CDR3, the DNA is TGTGCCAGCTCAACCGCCCAGGACACTGAAGCTTTCTTT.

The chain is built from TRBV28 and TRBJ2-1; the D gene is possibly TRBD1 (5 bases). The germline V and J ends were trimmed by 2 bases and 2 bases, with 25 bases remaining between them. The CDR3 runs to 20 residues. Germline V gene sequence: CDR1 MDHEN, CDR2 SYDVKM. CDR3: CASSLPFPPQGGGTYNEQFF. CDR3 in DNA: TGTGCCAGCAGTTTACCTTTTCCTCCCCAGGGCGGTGGGACCTACAATGAGCAGTTCTTC.

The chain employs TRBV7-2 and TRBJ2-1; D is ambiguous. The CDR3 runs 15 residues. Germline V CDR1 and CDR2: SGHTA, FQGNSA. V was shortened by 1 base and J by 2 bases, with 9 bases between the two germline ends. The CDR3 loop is CASSLGGSAYNEQFF. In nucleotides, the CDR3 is TGTGCCAGCAGCTTAGGGGGATCTGCCTACAATGAGCAGTTCTTC.

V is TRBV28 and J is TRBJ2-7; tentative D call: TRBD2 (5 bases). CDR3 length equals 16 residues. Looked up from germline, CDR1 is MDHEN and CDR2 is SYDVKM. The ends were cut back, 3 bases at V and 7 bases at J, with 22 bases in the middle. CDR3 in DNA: TGTGCCAGCAGTTTTTGGCCCCGCTCGGACTGGAGGGAGCAGTACTTC. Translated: CASSFWPRSDWREQYF.

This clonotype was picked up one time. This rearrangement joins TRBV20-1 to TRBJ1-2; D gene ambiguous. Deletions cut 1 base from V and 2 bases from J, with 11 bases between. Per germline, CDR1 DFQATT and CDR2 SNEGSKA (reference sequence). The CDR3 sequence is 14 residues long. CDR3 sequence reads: CSARAGRSNYGYTF. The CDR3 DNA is TGCAGTGCTAGAGCGGGCAGGTCGAACTATGGCTACACCTTC.

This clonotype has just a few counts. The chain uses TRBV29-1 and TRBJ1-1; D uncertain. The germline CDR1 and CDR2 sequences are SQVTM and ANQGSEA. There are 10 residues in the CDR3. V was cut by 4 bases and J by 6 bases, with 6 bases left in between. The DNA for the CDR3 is TGCAGCGTTGGACATCCTGAAGCTTTCTTT. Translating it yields CSVGHPEAFF. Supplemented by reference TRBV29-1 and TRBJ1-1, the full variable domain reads SAVISQKPSRDICQRGTSLTIQCQVDSQVTMMFWYRQQPGQSLTLIATANQGSEATYESGFVIDKFPISRPNLTFSTLTVSNMSPEDSSIYLCSVGHPEAFFGQGTRLTVV.

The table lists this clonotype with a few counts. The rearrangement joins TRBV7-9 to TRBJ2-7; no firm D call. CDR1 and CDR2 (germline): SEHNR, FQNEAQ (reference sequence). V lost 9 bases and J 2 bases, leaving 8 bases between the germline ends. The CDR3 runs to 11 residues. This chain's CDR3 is CASTKTYEQYF. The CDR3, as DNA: TGTGCCAGTACAAAAACCTACGAGCAGTACTTC.